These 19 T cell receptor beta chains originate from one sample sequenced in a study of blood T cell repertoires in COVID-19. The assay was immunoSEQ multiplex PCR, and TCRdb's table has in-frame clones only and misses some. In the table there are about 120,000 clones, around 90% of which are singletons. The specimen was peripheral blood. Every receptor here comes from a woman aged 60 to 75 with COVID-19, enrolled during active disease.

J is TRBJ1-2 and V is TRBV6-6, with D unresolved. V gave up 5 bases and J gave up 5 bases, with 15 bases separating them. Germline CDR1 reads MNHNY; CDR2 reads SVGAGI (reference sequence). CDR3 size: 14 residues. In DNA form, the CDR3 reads TGTGCCAGCAGTACCTCCACGGTTAGTTATGGCTACACCTTC. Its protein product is CASSTSTVSYGYTF.

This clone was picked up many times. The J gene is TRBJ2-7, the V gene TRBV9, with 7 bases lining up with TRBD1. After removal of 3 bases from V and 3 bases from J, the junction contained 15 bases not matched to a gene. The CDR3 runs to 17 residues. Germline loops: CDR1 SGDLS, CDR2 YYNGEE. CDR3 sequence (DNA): TGTGCCAGCAGCGCACCTTTTTCCCGGGACAGAGTCTACGAGCAGTACTTC. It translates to CASSAPFSRDRVYEQYF.

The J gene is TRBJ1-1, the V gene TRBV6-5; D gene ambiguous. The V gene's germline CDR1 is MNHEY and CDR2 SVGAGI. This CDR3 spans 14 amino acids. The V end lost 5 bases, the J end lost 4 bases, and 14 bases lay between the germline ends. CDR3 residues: CASSPTRSGTEAFF. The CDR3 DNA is TGTGCCAGCAGTCCGACACGCTCAGGCACTGAAGCTTTCTTT.

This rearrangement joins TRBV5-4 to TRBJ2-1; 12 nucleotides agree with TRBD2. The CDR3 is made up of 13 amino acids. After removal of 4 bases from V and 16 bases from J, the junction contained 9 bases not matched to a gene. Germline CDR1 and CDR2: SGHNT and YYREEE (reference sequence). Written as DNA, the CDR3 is TGTGCCAGCAGCCTCACGCTAGCGGGGGGGCAATTCTTC. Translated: CASSLTLAGGQFF.

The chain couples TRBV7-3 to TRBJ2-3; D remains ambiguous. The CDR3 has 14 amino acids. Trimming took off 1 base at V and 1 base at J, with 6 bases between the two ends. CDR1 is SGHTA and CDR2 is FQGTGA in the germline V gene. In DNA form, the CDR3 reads TGTGCCAGCAGCTTAAGCGGCCGCACAGATACGCAGTATTTT. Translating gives CASSLSGRTDTQYF.

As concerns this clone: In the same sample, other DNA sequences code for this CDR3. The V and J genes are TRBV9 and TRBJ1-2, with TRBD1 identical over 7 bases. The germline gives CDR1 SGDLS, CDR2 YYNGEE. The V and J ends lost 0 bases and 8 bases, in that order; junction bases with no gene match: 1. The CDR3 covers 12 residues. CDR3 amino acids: CASSVAGGGYTF. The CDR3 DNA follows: TGTGCCAGCAGCGTAGCAGGGGGAGGCTACACCTTC.

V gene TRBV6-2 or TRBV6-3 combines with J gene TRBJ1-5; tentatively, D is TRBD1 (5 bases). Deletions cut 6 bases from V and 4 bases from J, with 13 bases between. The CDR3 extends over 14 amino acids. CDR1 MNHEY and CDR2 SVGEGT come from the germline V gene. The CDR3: CASSEAAGNQPQHF. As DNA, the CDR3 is TGTGCCAGCAGCGAGGCGGCAGGGAATCAGCCCCAGCATTTT.

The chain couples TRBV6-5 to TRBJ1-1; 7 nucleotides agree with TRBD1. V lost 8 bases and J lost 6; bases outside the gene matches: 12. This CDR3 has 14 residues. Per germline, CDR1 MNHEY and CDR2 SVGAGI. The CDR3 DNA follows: TGTGCCAGCGGACTATCAGGGGGTTACGCTGAAGCTTTCTTT. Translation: CASGLSGGYAEAFF.

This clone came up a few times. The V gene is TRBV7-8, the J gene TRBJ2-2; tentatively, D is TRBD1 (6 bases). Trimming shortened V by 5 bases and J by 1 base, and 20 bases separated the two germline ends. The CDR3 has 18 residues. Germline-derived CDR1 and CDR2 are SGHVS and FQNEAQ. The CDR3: CASSPRPPGGQNTGELFF. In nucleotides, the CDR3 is TGTGCCAGCAGCCCCCGCCCTCCTGGGGGACAGAACACCGGGGAGCTGTTTTTT. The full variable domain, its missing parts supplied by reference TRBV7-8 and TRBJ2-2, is GAGVSQSPRYKVAKRGQDVALRCDPISGHVSLFWYQQALGQGPEFLTYFQNEAQLDKSGLPSDRFFAERPEGSVSTLKIQRTQQEDSAVYLCASSPRPPGGQNTGELFFGEGSRLTVL.

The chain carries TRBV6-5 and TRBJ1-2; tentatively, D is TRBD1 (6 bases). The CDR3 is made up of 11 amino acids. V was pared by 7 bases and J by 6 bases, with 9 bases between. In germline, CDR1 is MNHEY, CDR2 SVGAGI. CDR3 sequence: CASTDRNGYTF. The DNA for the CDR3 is TGTGCCAGCACCGACAGGAATGGCTACACCTTC.

The CDR3 is CASSLTWRDNEQFF. The CDR3 region has the DNA TGTGCCAGCAGCCTCACGTGGAGGGACAATGAGCAGTTCTTC. The chain combines TRBV7-3 with TRBJ2-1, with TRBD2 as a possible D gene (6 bases). Germline loops: CDR1 SGHTA, CDR2 FQGTGA. The CDR3 totals 14 residues. The V end was cut by 5 bases, the J end by 5 bases, with 13 bases between.

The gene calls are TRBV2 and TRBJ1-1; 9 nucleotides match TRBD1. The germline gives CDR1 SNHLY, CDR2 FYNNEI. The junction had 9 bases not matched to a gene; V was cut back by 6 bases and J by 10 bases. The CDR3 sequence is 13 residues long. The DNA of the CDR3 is TGTGCCAGCAGGTTCACAGGGGGCGTTGGAGCTTTCTTT. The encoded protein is CASRFTGGVGAFF. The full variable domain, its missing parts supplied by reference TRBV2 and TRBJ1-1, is EPEVTQTPSHQVTQMGQEVILRCVPISNHLYFYWYRQILGQKVEFLVSFYNNEISEKSEIFDDQFSVERPDGSNFTLKIRSTKLEDSAMYFCASRFTGGVGAFFGQGTRLTVV.

The CDR3 coding sequence is TGTGCCAGCAGCTTAGACAGAAATTCACCCCTCCACTTT. Translation: CASSLDRNSPLHF. V and J are TRBV7-2 and TRBJ1-6, with D uncertain. The CDR3 covers 13 residues. The germline gives CDR1 SGHTA, CDR2 FQGNSA. Trimming pared 1 base from V and 7 bases from J, leaving 5 bases between.

This CDR3 is CASSLTGGGGYTF. CDR3 bases: TGTGCCAGCAGTCTGACGGGGGGAGGCGGCTACACCTTC. This rearrangement joins TRBV2 to TRBJ1-2, with a possible D match to TRBD1 (5 bases). Germline V gene lookup returns CDR1 SNHLY and CDR2 FYNNEI. CDR3 length equals 13 residues. V lost 5 bases and J lost 8, with 15 bases in between.

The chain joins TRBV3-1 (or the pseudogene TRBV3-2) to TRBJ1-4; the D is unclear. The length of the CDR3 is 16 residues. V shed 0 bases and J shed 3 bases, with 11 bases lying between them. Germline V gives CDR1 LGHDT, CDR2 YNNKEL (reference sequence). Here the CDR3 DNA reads TGTGCCAGCAGCCAAGATCCCACTCGGGCTAATGAAAAACTGTTTTTT. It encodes CASSQDPTRANEKLFF.

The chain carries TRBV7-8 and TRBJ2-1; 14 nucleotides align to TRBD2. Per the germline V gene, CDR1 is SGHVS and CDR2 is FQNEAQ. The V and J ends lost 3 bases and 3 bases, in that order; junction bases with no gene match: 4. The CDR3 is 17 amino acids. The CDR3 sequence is CASSFRTSGGYYNEQFF. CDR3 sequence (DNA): TGTGCCAGCAGCTTCCGGACTAGCGGGGGGTACTACAATGAGCAGTTCTTC.

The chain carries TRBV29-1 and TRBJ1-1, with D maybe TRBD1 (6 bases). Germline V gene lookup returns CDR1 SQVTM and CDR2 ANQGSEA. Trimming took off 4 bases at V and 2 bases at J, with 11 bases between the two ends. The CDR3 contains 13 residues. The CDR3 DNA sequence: TGCAGCGTTGTCGTCAGGGGTAACACTGAAGCTTTCTTT. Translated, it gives CSVVVRGNTEAFF.

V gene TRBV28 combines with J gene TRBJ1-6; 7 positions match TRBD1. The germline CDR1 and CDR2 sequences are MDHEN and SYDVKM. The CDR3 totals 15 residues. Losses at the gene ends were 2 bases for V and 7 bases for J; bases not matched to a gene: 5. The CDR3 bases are TGTGCCAGCAGTTTAAAGGGGGCTGTAAATTCACCCCTCCACTTT. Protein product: CASSLKGAVNSPLHF.

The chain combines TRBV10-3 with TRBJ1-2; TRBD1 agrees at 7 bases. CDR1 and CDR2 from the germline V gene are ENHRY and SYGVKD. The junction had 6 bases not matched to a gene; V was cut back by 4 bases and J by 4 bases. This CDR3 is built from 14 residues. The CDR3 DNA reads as TGTGCCATCAGTGGTAAAGGGGGCGGCTATGGCTACACCTTC. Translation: CAISGKGGGYGYTF.